This T cell receptor beta chain was found in a study of CD8 T cells in ankylosing spondylitis. In TCRdb, the 5' RACE reads were re-called with MiXCR into one record per CDR3 protein. The sample comprises about 300,000 distinct CDR3 sequences, under 25% of which are singletons, and roughly 3.6% rests with the top ten. Many counts were recorded for this clonotype. Its antigen remains unknown. The CDR3 has 17 residues. CDR1 MNHEY and CDR2 SMNVEV come from the germline V gene (reference sequence). Trimming removed 3 bases from V and 0 bases from J; junction bases left unmatched: 4. Findings and caveats of the study: Certain motif variants had earlier appeared in reactive arthritis synovial fluid and blood. Researchers reportedly found disease-linked clones significantly enriched in matched ankylosing spondylitis synovial fluid.

Sequencing was carried out using blood, either unsorted or a sorted T cell fraction (not recorded which). The TCR was taken from a female donor with ankylosing spondylitis or in good health (not recorded which). The rearrangement links TRBV27 to TRBJ2-2; 10 positions match TRBD1. DNA for the CDR3: TGTGCCAGCAGTTTGGACAGGGGGTATGCGAACACCGGGGAGCTGTTTTTT. Translated, it gives CASSLDRGYANTGELFF.